This T cell receptor beta chain comes out of a study of blood T cells in healthy people across ages. Overall study results and limits: More naive CD4+ cells and higher diversity marked long-lived donors relative to aged donors. Estimates of total diversity, which came from one million sequenced T cells, were considered to be underestimates.

Alongside a J-beta primer mix, a sample-barcoded 5' primer served in a second PCR lasting roughly 7 to 11 cycles. MiXCR, run by TCRdb on the 5' RACE reads, gives a single entry per CDR3 protein. Of roughly 1,800,000 distinct CDR3 sequences listed, 40% to 55% are singletons. Trimming took 4 bases from V and 4 from J; bases not matched to a gene: 8. Germline CDR1 PRHDT, CDR2 FYEKMQ (reference sequence). The CDR3 runs to 16 residues. In this sample, this clonotype turned up a few times. The antigen is undetermined. The clonotype originates from a woman between 40 and 55 years old in good health. V usage is TRBV13 and J usage is TRBJ2-1; TRBD2 matches 9 bases. The source material was blood. The CDR3 sequence is CASSSPGLASYNEQFF. The CDR3 bases are TGTGCCAGCAGCTCTCCGGGACTAGCCTCTTACAATGAGCAGTTCTTC.